A selection of T cell receptor beta chains follows, all from one sample in a study of blood T cell repertoires in COVID-19. TCRdb's copy holds only in-frame clones and misses some; the assay was immunoSEQ multiplex PCR. This table has roughly 65,000 clones, roughly 81% appearing once. The sample comprised peripheral blood. The receptors stem from an elderly man with acute or convalescent COVID-19. The CDR3 runs from the conserved cysteine through the conserved F or W. The order of the fields is V gene, clone size, J gene, D gene, CDR3 protein, CDR3 DNA. D genes are given only for firm matches. Expanded clones get a size class; other rows say once, few or many, or leave the size out.

>TRBV5-1|few|TRBJ1-4|.
CASSSWGVNEKLFF
TGCGCCAGCAGCTCATGGGGAGTAAATGAAAAACTGTTTTTT
>TRBV7-8|.|TRBJ2-7|.
CASSLVRGGYEQYF
TGTGCCAGCAGCTTAGTGAGGGGGGGCTACGAGCAGTACTTC
>TRBV28|.|TRBJ1-2|TRBD1
CASTLDRAVGGYTF
TGTGCCAGCACTCTAGACAGGGCAGTTGGTGGCTACACCTTC
>TRBV29-1|.|TRBJ2-5|.
CSVLQETQYF
TGCAGCGTCCTCCAAGAGACCCAGTACTTC
>TRBV6-6|.|TRBJ1-1|.
CASSALPTGSRAFF
TGTGCCAGCAGCGCCCTTCCCACAGGGAGTCGAGCTTTCTTT
>TRBV5-1|.|TRBJ1-6|.
CASSLADLAGERSPLHF
TGCGCCAGCAGCTTGGCCGATCTGGCGGGGGAGCGTTCACCCCTCCACTTT
>TRBV7-2|.|TRBJ2-5|.
CASSVGTGGWETQYF
TGTGCCAGCAGCGTCGGGACTGGGGGATGGGAGACCCAGTACTTC
>TRBV27|.|TRBJ2-7|.
CASRTPLRETYEQYF
TGTGCCAGCAGAACCCCCTTGCGGGAAACCTACGAGCAGTACTTC
>TRBV6-1|many|TRBJ1-1|.
CASSETYNTEAFF
TGTGCCAGCAGTGAAACATATAACACTGAAGCTTTCTTT
>TRBV18|.|TRBJ2-3|TRBD1
CASSGPGQGTGDTQYF
TGTGCCAGCTCAGGTCCGGGACAGGGAACTGGAGATACGCAGTATTTT
>TRBV6-5|.|TRBJ1-1|TRBD1
CASALQGDTEAFF
TGTGCCAGCGCCTTGCAGGGGGACACTGAAGCTTTCTTT
>TRBV7-3|.|TRBJ2-5|.
CASSLSRQTGETQYF
TGTGCCAGCAGCTTATCAAGGCAGACGGGGGAGACCCAGTACTTC
>TRBV11-2|once|TRBJ2-6|.
CASSLVGWSSGANVLTF
TGTGCCAGCAGCTTAGTCGGGTGGAGCTCTGGGGCCAACGTCCTGACTTTC
>TRBV5-1|.|TRBJ1-3|.
CASSLDAGVSSGNTIYF
TGCGCCAGCAGCTTGGACGCAGGGGTGAGCTCTGGAAACACCATATATTTT
>TRBV5-1|.|TRBJ2-1|TRBD2
CASSSGLAGGLYNEQFF
TGCGCCAGCAGCTCCGGGTTAGCGGGAGGGCTTTACAATGAGCAGTTCTTC
>TRBV9|.|TRBJ1-5|TRBD1
CASSPGTGALNQPQHF
TGTGCCAGCAGCCCCGGTACAGGGGCCCTCAATCAGCCCCAGCATTTT
>TRBV6-6|few|TRBJ1-2|TRBD1
CASNPGQGYGYTF
TGTGCCAGCAACCCGGGACAGGGCTACGGCTACACCTTC
>TRBV24-1|.|TRBJ2-3|TRBD1
CATSDSTGGIADTQYF
TGTGCCACCAGTGATTCGACAGGGGGTATCGCAGATACGCAGTATTTT
>TRBV2|few|TRBJ1-1|.
CASRWLSGSEAFF
TGTGCCAGCAGATGGTTATCAGGGTCTGAAGCTTTCTTT
>TRBV28|.|TRBJ1-6|.
CASSFGSPGSLHF
TGTGCCAGCAGTTTTGGTAGCCCTGGGTCCCTCCACTTT
>TRBV7-9|.|TRBJ1-5|.
CASSYSPTYGRFNQPQHF
TGTGCCAGCAGTTATTCCCCAACCTATGGGAGATTCAATCAGCCCCAGCATTTT
>TRBV19|.|TRBJ1-1|.
CASSIYRDTEAFF
TGTGCCAGTAGTATCTACCGGGACACTGAAGCTTTCTTT
>TRBV18|few|TRBJ2-1|TRBD1
CASSPVGQSYNEQFF
TGTGCCAGCTCACCAGTGGGACAGTCCTACAATGAGCAGTTCTTC
>TRBV5-4|.|TRBJ1-1|.
CASSRGGAGTEAFF
TGTGCCAGCAGCAGGGGGGGCGCAGGCACTGAAGCTTTCTTT
>TRBV6-5|once|TRBJ2-7|TRBD1
CASSNRGLSYEQYF
TGTGCCAGCAGCAACAGGGGGCTTTCCTACGAGCAGTACTTC
>TRBV3-1/TRBV3-2|.|TRBJ1-5|TRBD1
CASSQDGTGGQPQHF
TGTGCCAGCAGCCAAGACGGGACAGGGGGTCAGCCCCAGCATTTT
>TRBV2|few|TRBJ2-7|.
CAWQGSRDRYEQYF
TGTGCCTGGCAGGGGTCCCGGGACCGTTACGAGCAGTACTTC
>TRBV4-1|.|TRBJ1-1|.
CASSQDYGIGNTEAFF
TGCGCCAGCAGCCAAGATTACGGGATCGGGAACACTGAAGCTTTCTTT
>TRBV7-2|.|TRBJ2-7|.
CASSLQTDLYEQYF
TGTGCCAGCAGTCTCCAGACCGACTTGTACGAGCAGTACTTC
>TRBV25-1|.|TRBJ1-2|.
CASSAGGAFNYGYTF
TGTGCCAGCAGTGCCGGGGGGGCCTTCAACTATGGCTACACCTTC
>TRBV5-1|once|TRBJ2-2|.
CASSLSSAGELFF
TGCGCCAGCAGCTTGTCTAGCGCCGGGGAGCTGTTTTTT
>TRBV5-4|.|TRBJ2-7|TRBD2
CASSLGGASGTYEQYF
TGTGCCAGCAGCTTGGGCGGGGCTAGCGGCACCTACGAGCAGTACTTC
>TRBV28|.|TRBJ2-7|.
CASSPPGYEQYF
TGTGCCAGCAGCCCTCCCGGCTACGAGCAGTACTTC
>TRBV2|.|TRBJ2-5|TRBD2
CASRLLAAQETQYF
TGTGCCAGCAGATTACTAGCGGCCCAAGAGACCCAGTACTTC
>TRBV5-1|few|TRBJ1-2|.
CASSLDRGSYGYTF
TGCGCCAGCAGCTTGGACCGGGGTTCTTATGGCTACACCTTC
>TRBV9|.|TRBJ1-6|.
CASSAQGVDSPLHF
TGTGCCAGCAGCGCCCAGGGTGTCGATTCACCCCTCCACTTT
>TRBV7-2|.|TRBJ2-5|TRBD2
CASTPSRSGGRETQYF
TGTGCCAGCACCCCGTCGAGGAGCGGGGGGAGAGAGACCCAGTACTTC
>TRBV5-1|.|TRBJ2-7|.
CASREWTPVGEQYF
TGCGCCAGCCGAGAGTGGACACCCGTCGGGGAGCAGTACTTC